Listed below are T cell receptor beta chains from one sample, sequenced in a study of cytomegalovirus exposure and HLA in healthy donors. TCRdb keeps only in-frame clones here, not all; method: immunoSEQ multiplex PCR. This table has roughly 98,000 clones, less than 65% appearing once. The sequenced sample was PBMCs. These receptors were obtained from a woman between 25 and 40 years old in good health and CMV-seropositive. Each CDR3 is given with its conserved first and last residue. The D gene is left open where the match is weak. Only part of the rows carry a size: once, few, many, or a class if the clone is expanded.

D	V	size	J	CDR3	DNA
-	TRBV2	few	TRBJ2-5	CASSAIGAGNQETQYF	TGTGCCAGCAGTGCTATAGGGGCGGGGAACCAAGAGACCCAGTACTTC
-	TRBV15	-	TRBJ1-2	CATSRESRGVDGYTF	TGTGCCACCAGCAGAGAGTCCCGGGGAGTCGATGGCTACACCTTC
-	TRBV28	-	TRBJ1-5	CASNSGPYSNQPQHF	TGTGCCAGCAACTCAGGGCCTTATAGCAATCAGCCCCAGCATTTT
TRBD2	TRBV9	few	TRBJ2-5	CASSGTSGGAVVETQYF	TGTGCCAGCAGCGGGACTAGCGGGGGGGCGGTCGTAGAGACCCAGTACTTC
-	TRBV13	-	TRBJ1-1	CASSLGGVASEAFF	TGTGCCAGCAGCTTAGGCGGGGTTGCTAGTGAAGCTTTCTTT
TRBD2	TRBV12-5	-	TRBJ2-3	CASGLGLAGGLKDTQYF	TGTGCTAGTGGTTTGGGACTAGCGGGGGGATTGAAAGATACGCAGTATTTT
-	TRBV11-2	-	TRBJ1-1	CASSFHPGYMNTEAFF	TGTGCCAGCAGCTTTCACCCCGGTTATATGAACACTGAAGCTTTCTTT
-	TRBV6-5	-	TRBJ1-3	CASSTDQSGNTIYF	TGTGCCAGCAGTACAGACCAGTCTGGAAACACCATATATTTT
TRBD2	TRBV4-2	few	TRBJ2-5	CASSQGASGGGTQYF	TGTGCCAGCAGCCAAGGGGCTAGCGGGGGGGGAACCCAGTACTTC
-	TRBV7-9	once	TRBJ2-2	CASSGRGLAGTGELFF	TGTGCCAGCAGCGGGAGGGGGCTAGCGGGCACCGGGGAGCTGTTTTTT
-	TRBV7-9	-	TRBJ1-4	CASSLGQGRANEKLFF	TGTGCCAGCAGCTTAGGGCAGGGGCGCGCTAATGAAAAACTGTTTTTT
TRBD1	TRBV29-1	-	TRBJ1-4	CSVCPGQGNEKLFF	TGCAGCGTATGCCCGGGACAGGGGAATGAAAAACTGTTTTTT